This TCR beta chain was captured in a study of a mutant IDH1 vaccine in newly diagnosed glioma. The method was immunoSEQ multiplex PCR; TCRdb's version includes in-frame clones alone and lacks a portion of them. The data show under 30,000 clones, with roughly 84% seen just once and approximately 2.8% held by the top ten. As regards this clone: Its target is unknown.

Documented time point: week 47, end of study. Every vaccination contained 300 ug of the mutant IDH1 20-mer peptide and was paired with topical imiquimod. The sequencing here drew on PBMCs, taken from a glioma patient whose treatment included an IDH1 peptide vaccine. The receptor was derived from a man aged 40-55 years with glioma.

The chain's CDR3 is CASSLTGGAWPQHF. CDR3 coding DNA: TGTGCCAGCAGCTTGACAGGGGGCGCGTGGCCCCAGCATTTT. The chain couples TRBV7-6 to TRBJ1-5, with 10 bases matching TRBD1. This CDR3 spans 14 amino acids. Germline CDR1 SGHVS, CDR2 FNYEAQ. V trimming: 3 bases; J trimming: 9 bases; junction bases outside the gene matches: 5. Using reference TRBV7-6 and TRBJ1-5 for the parts outside the CDR3, the full variable domain is GAGVSQSPRYKVTKRGQDVALRCDPISGHVSLYWYRQALGQGPEFLTYFNYEAQQDKSGLPNDRFSAERPEGSISTLTIQRTEQRDSAMYRCASSLTGGAWPQHFGDGTRLSIL.